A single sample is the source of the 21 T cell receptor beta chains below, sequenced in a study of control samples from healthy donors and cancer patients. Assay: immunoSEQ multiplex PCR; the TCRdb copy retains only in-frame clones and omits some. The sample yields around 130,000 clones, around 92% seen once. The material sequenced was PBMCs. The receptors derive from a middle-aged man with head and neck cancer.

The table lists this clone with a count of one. The CDR3 bases are TGTGCCAGCAGTTACCGGCGGGGATGGGCCGAGCAGTACTTC. Translation gives CASSYRRGWAEQYF. The V and J genes are TRBV6-2 or TRBV6-3 and TRBJ2-7, with TRBD2 as a possible D gene (6 bases). The V end lost 2 bases, the J end lost 6 bases, and 14 bases lay between the germline ends. This CDR3 region has 14 residues. Per germline, CDR1 MNHEY and CDR2 SVGEGT.

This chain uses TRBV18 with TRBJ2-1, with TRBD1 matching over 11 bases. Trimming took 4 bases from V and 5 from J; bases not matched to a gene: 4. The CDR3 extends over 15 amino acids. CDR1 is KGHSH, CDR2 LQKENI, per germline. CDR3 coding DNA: TGTGCCAGCTCACGTGGGACAGGGGGTAACAATGAGCAGTTCTTC. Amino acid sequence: CASSRGTGGNNEQFF.

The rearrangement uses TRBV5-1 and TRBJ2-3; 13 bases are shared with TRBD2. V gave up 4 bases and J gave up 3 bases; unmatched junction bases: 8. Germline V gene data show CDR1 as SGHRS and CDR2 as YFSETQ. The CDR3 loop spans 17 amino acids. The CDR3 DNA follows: TGCGCCAGCAGCCCCCGGACTAGCGGGAGAGTAACAGATACGCAGTATTTT. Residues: CASSPRTSGRVTDTQYF.

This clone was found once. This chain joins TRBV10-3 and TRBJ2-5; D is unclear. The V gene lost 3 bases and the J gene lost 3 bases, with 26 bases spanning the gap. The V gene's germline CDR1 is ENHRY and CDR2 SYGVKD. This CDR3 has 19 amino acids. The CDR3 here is CAISEGGGRMAGFKETQYF. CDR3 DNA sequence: TGTGCCATCAGTGAAGGTGGTGGTCGAATGGCCGGATTTAAAGAGACCCAGTACTTC.

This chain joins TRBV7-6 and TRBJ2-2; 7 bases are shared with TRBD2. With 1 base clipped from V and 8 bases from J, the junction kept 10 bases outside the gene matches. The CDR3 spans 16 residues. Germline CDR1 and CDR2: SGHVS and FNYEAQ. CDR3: CASSLEASGGMGELFF. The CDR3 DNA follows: TGTGCCAGCAGCTTAGAAGCTAGCGGCGGGATGGGGGAGCTGTTTTTT.

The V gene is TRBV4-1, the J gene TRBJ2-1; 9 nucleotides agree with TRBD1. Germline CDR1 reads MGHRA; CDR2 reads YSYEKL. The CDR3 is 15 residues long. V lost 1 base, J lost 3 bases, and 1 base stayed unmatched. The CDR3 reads CASSQGTGVYNEQFF. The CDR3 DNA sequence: TGCGCCAGCAGCCAAGGGACAGGGGTCTACAATGAGCAGTTCTTC.

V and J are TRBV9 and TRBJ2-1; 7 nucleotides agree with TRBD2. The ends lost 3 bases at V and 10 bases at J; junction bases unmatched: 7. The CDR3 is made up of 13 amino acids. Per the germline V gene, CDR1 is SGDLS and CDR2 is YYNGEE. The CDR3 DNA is TGTGCCAGCAGCGACTCCACCGGGGGGGAGCAGTTCTTC. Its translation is CASSDSTGGEQFF.

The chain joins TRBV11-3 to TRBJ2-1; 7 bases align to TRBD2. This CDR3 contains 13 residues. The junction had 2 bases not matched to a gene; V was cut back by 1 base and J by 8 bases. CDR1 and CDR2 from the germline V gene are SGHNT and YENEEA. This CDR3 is CASSLGAGDEQFF. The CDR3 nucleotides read TGTGCCAGCAGCTTAGGCGCGGGGGATGAGCAGTTCTTC.

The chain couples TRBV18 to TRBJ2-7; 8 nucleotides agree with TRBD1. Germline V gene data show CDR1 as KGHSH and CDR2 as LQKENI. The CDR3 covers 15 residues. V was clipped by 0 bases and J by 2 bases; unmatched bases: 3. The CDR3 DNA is TGTGCCAGCTCACCACCGGACAGGGCCCCCTACGAGCAGTACTTC. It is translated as CASSPPDRAPYEQYF.

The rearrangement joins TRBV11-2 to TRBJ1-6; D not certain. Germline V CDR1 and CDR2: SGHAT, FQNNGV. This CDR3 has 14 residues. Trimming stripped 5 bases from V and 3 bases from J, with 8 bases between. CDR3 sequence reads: CASSRIDYNSPLHF. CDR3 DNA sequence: TGTGCCAGCAGCAGGATCGACTATAATTCACCCCTCCACTTT.

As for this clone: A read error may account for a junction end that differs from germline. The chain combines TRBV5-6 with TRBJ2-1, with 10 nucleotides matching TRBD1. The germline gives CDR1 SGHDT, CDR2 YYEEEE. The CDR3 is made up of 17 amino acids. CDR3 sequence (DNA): TGTGCCAGCAGTTTGGTAACCCGGACAGGGGGTAAGAATGAGCAGTTCTTC. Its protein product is CASSLVTRTGGKNEQFF.

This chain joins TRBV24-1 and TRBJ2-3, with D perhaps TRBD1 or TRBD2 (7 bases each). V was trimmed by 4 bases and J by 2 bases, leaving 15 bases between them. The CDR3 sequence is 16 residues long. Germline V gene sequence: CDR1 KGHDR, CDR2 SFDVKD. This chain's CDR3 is CATSDPGGEDTDTQYF. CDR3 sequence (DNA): TGTGCCACCAGTGACCCAGGGGGGGAGGACACAGATACGCAGTATTTT.

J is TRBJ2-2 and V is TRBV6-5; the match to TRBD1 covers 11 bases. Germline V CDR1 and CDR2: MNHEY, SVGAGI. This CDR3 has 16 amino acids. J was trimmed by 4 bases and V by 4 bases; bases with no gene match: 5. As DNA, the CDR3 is TGTGCCAGCAGTTTCTCCGGACAGGGGGCCACCGGGGAGCTGTTTTTT. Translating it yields CASSFSGQGATGELFF.

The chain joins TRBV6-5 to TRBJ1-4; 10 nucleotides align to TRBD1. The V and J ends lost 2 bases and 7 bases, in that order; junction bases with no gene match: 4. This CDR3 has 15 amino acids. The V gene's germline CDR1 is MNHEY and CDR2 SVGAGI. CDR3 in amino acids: CASSYRDRGGEKLFF. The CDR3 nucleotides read TGTGCCAGCAGTTACCGGGACAGGGGTGGTGAAAAACTGTTTTTT.

The CDR3 DNA follows: TGTGCCAGCAGTTTATTCGGGAGAAGCACAGATACGCAGTATTTT. It is translated as CASSLFGRSTDTQYF. The V call is TRBV28, the J call TRBJ2-3, with D maybe TRBD2 (6 bases). This CDR3 is built from 15 residues. The germline V gene encodes CDR1 MDHEN and CDR2 SYDVKM. V shed 1 base and J shed 0 bases, with 8 bases lying between them.

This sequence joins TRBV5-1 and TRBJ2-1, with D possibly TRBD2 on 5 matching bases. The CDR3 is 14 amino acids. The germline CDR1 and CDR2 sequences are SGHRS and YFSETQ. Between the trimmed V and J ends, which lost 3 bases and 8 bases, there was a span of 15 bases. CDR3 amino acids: CASSWTGLDDEQFF. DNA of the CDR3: TGCGCCAGCAGCTGGACTGGACTGGACGATGAGCAGTTCTTC. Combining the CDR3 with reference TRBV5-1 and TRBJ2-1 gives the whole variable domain KAGVTQTPRYLIKTRGQQVTLSCSPISGHRSVSWYQQTPGQGLQFLFEYFSETQRNKGNFPGRFSGRQFSNSRSEMNVSTLELGDSALYLCASSWTGLDDEQFFGPGTRLTVL.

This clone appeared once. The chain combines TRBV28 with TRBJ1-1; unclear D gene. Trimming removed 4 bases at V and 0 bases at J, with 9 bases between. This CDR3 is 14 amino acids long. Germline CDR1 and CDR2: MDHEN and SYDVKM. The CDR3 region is CASSSTSMNTEAFF. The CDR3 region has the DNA TGTGCCAGCAGTTCAACTTCGATGAACACTGAAGCTTTCTTT.

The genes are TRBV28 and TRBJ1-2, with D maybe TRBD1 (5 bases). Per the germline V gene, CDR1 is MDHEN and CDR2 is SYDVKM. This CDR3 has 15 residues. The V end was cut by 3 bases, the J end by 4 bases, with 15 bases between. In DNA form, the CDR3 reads TGTGCCAGCAGTTTGGAGGGGATTGCTTCCTATGGCTACACCTTC. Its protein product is CASSLEGIASYGYTF.

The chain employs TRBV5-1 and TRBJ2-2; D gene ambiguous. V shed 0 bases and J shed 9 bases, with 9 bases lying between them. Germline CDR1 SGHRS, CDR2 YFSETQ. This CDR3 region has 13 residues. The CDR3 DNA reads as TGCGCCAGCAGCTTGGGGCCGATGTGGGAGCTGTTTTTT. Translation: CASSLGPMWELFF.

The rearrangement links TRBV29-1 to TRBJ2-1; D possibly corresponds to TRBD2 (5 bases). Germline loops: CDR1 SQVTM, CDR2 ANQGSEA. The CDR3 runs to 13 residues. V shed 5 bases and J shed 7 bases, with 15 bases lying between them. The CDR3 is CSVQWWEKNEQFF. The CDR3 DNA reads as TGCAGCGTTCAGTGGTGGGAGAAAAATGAGCAGTTCTTC.

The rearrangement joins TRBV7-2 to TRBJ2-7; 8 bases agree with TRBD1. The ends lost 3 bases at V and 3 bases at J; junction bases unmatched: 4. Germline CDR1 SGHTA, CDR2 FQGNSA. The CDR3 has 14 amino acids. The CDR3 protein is CASSFLDRDYEQYF. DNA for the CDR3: TGTGCCAGCAGCTTCCTGGACAGGGACTACGAGCAGTACTTC.